One and the same sample provided the 8 T cell receptor beta chains below, sequenced in a study of blood T cell repertoires in COVID-19. Profiling relied on immunoSEQ multiplex PCR, and the TCRdb table lists in-frame clones only, not all of them. The sample gives tens of thousands of clones, about 84% of which show up once; approximately 12% is in the top ten. Input material: peripheral blood. The source is a man over 45 with COVID-19, enrolled during active disease.

The chain combines TRBV5-1 with TRBJ1-2; 8 bases line up with TRBD1. CDR1 is SGHRS, CDR2 YFSETQ, per germline. The length of the CDR3 is 14 residues. V was clipped by 4 bases and J by 6 bases; unmatched bases: 8. CDR3 in amino acids: CASSTQGQGDGYTF. Written as DNA, the CDR3 is TGCGCCAGCAGCACACAAGGACAGGGTGATGGCTACACCTTC.

The chain uses TRBV7-9 and TRBJ2-4; 9 bases line up with TRBD1. This CDR3 comprises 16 residues. Germline V gene lookup returns CDR1 SEHNR and CDR2 FQNEAQ (reference sequence). V was pared by 5 bases and J by 1 base, with 6 bases of the junction left unmatched. This CDR3 is CASSGGDRDAKNIQYF. In DNA form, the CDR3 reads TGTGCCAGCAGCGGAGGGGACAGGGATGCCAAAAACATTCAGTACTTC.

The chain links TRBV9 to TRBJ2-2; D uncertain. Trimming took 4 bases from V and 0 from J, leaving 16 bases between them. The CDR3 is 17 residues long. The germline CDR1 and CDR2 sequences are SGDLS and YYNGEE. The CDR3 here is CASSPARNYANTGELFF. The CDR3 DNA sequence: TGTGCCAGCAGCCCGGCCCGGAACTACGCGAACACCGGGGAGCTGTTTTTT.

This clone was detected a few times. The chain recombines TRBV6-4 with TRBJ2-1; 9 bases are shared with TRBD2. V trimming: 0 bases; J trimming: 4 bases; junction bases outside the gene matches: 10. The CDR3 sequence is 18 residues long. CDR1 is MRHNA, CDR2 SNTAGT, per germline. The CDR3 sequence is CASSDSLNSGGQYNEQFF. The CDR3 nucleotides are TGTGCCAGCAGTGACTCCCTCAATAGCGGGGGTCAGTACAATGAGCAGTTCTTC.

This clone was recorded once. No DNA is shown, since the ends of the CDR3 on it are uncertain; the CDR3 is the one TCRdb lists. V gene TRBV6-5 combines with J gene TRBJ1-4; TRBD1 is taken as the D call from the table, unchecked against the DNA. The CDR3 is 15 residues long, counting both termini. CDR1 and CDR2 (germline): MNHEY, SVGAGI. CDR3 sequence: CAIRDTFGWDEKLFF.

The chain employs TRBV4-1 and TRBJ1-5; D may be TRBD1 (6 bases). Trimming stripped 2 bases from V and 6 bases from J, with 14 bases between. The V gene's germline CDR1 is MGHRA and CDR2 YSYEKL. The CDR3 length is 15 residues. The CDR3 coding sequence is TGCGCCAGCAGCCAATCCTCGGGGGGGGCTCAGCCCCAGCATTTT. Its protein is CASSQSSGGAQPQHF.

The rearrangement uses TRBV10-3 and TRBJ2-1; 7 nucleotides line up with TRBD1. V gave up 10 bases and J gave up 1 base; unmatched junction bases: 7. The germline gives CDR1 ENHRY, CDR2 SYGVKD. The length of the CDR3 is 14 residues. In DNA form, the CDR3 reads TGTGCCACCCACACAGGGGAGTCCTACAATGAGCAGTTCTTC. Translated: CATHTGESYNEQFF.

This chain connects TRBV19 to TRBJ1-4, with D possibly being TRBD1 (6 bases). The V end was cut by 4 bases, the J end by 4 bases, with 7 bases between. Germline V CDR1 and CDR2: LNHDA, SQIVND (reference sequence). The CDR3 consists of 13 residues. The CDR3 region is CASSTQGNEKLFF. CDR3 in DNA: TGTGCCAGTAGTACACAGGGTAATGAAAAACTGTTTTTT.